This TCR beta chain was retrieved from a study of CD8+ T cells in alopecia areata. The overall study: Treated patients took oral tofacitinib at 5 to 10 mg twice daily.

Regarding the study as a whole: Scalp and blood retained many expanded lesional clones during tofacitinib. Sequencing of scalp samples also includes resident alphabeta T cells from normal skin. It was less clear whether patients shared TCRs than it was in mice, possibly because of HLA.

This clone showed up just a few times. Its antigen is currently unknown. An end of the junction does not agree with germline; a read error may underlie this. Germline V CDR1 and CDR2: SNHLY, FYNNEI. The CDR3 is 18 residues long. It was cDNA, reverse transcribed from extracted RNA, that served as the sequencing template. Measured with immunoSEQ multiplex PCR; TCRdb has only the in-frame clones, and not every one. The sample contains under 4,500 clones, roughly three quarters of which appear only once. Treatment meaning: oral pan-JAK inhibitor, 5-10 mg twice daily. Obtained from alopecia areata patients were lesional scalp punch biopsies along with peripheral blood.

The origin of this receptor is a human donor with alopecia areata. The sequences come from skin, collected at week 24, from a patient treated with tofacitinib. The chain recombines TRBV2 with TRBJ1-5, with 9 bases identical to TRBD1. This CDR3 reads CASSEGTGWGRSNQPQHF. CDR3 sequence (DNA): TGTGCCAGCAGCGAAGGGACAGGGTGGGGGAGAAGCAATCAGCCCCAGCATTTT.